These 20 T cell receptor beta chains were sequenced from one sample in a study of T-cell reconstitution after alpha-beta-depleted transplantation in children. A TCRbeta library incorporating unique molecular identifiers was prepared. TCRdb re-called the PCR reads through MiXCR, storing one row per CDR3 protein. Seen here are 640,000 or so distinct CDR3 sequences, roughly 15% observed once, and the top ten hold 0.9% to 1.2%. This sample comprised PBMCs from the stem cell graft donor, obtained from the stem cell graft. The receptors were sampled from a human donor who donated a stem cell graft to a child with acute myeloid leukemia.

This clonotype was seen ten or more times. The chain couples TRBV20-1 to TRBJ1-2, with D tentatively TRBD1 (5 bases). V lost 1 base to trimming and J lost 4 bases, with 16 bases between them. The germline V gene has CDR1 DFQATT and CDR2 SNEGSKA (reference sequence). The CDR3 sequence is 15 residues long. CDR3 protein: CSARGQRVVGYGYTF. The DNA for the CDR3 is TGCAGTGCTAGAGGACAGCGGGTCGTGGGCTATGGCTACACCTTC.

This clonotype was observed at least ten times. This sequence joins TRBV20-1 and TRBJ2-1; tentatively, D is TRBD1 or TRBD2 (5 bases each). The V end was cut by 5 bases, the J end by 3 bases, with 14 bases between. CDR3 size: 14 residues. The germline V gene has CDR1 DFQATT and CDR2 SNEGSKA (reference sequence). For the CDR3, the DNA is TGCAGTGCTGGTCGGGGCGTTGGCTACAATGAGCAGTTCTTC. Encoded protein: CSAGRGVGYNEQFF.

As for this clonotype: A much larger clone differs from this one at a single base, so this may be a read error. The genes are TRBV20-1 and TRBJ2-3; 13 bases match TRBD2. The CDR3 loop spans 17 amino acids. Germline lookup yields CDR1 DFQATT and CDR2 SNEGSKA (reference sequence). The CDR3 nucleotides read TGCTGTGCTAGAGGCCTACTAGCGGGGGGGCCGGCAGATACGCAGTATTTT. Its translation is CCARGLLAGGPADTQYF.

The chain carries TRBV4-1 and TRBJ1-2; D not resolved. The CDR3 is 14 amino acids. V was pared by 1 base and J by 4 bases, with 10 bases between. The germline gives CDR1 MGHRA, CDR2 YSYEKL. The CDR3 DNA reads TGCGCCAGCAGCCAAGTGAAAGGGCTCTATGGCTACACCTTC. Residues: CASSQVKGLYGYTF.

This clonotype was recorded a few times. The chain is built from TRBV29-1 and TRBJ2-1; 11 nucleotides agree with TRBD2. This CDR3 has 13 amino acids. Looked up from germline, CDR1 is SQVTM and CDR2 is ANQGSEA. J lost 8 bases, V lost 6 bases, and 6 bases had no gene match. The CDR3 DNA reads TGCAGCGTGTTAGCGGGGGGGGCGGATGAGCAGTTCTTC. It specifies CSVLAGGADEQFF.

The V and J genes are TRBV4-1 and TRBJ1-1; D is undetermined. The CDR3 spans 14 residues. Germline V gene sequence: CDR1 MGHRA, CDR2 YSYEKL. Trimming took 3 bases from V and 1 from J, leaving 9 bases between them. The CDR3, as DNA: TGCGCCAGCAGCCAGCCCGGGCCGAACACTGAAGCTTTCTTT. It translates to CASSQPGPNTEAFF.

The genes are TRBV20-1 and TRBJ1-2; D is undetermined. The germline V and J ends were trimmed by 6 bases and 2 bases, with 7 bases remaining between them. The CDR3 length is 11 residues. CDR1 is DFQATT and CDR2 is SNEGSKA in the germline V gene (reference sequence). For the CDR3, the DNA is TGCAGTGCGCAGTCAAACTATGGCTACACCTTC. It yields the protein CSAQSNYGYTF.

V usage is TRBV3-1 and J usage is TRBJ2-3, with 11 bases lining up with TRBD2. The CDR3 sequence is 16 residues long. V trimming: 0 bases; J trimming: 2 bases; junction bases outside the gene matches: 1. Germline V lookup: CDR1 LGHDT, CDR2 YNNKEL (reference sequence). The CDR3 region is CASSQELAGDTDTQYF. As DNA, the CDR3 is TGTGCCAGCAGCCAAGAACTAGCGGGGGACACAGATACGCAGTATTTT.

This clonotype was detected ten times or more. The V call is TRBV5-1, the J call TRBJ2-1; TRBD2 aligns across 13 bases. The CDR3 runs 15 residues. Per the germline V gene, CDR1 is SGHRS and CDR2 is YFSETQ. The J segment lost 9 bases and the V segment lost 4 bases, leaving 7 bases of the junction unmatched. The CDR3 protein is CASSPTSGGVSEQFF. The DNA of the CDR3 is TGCGCCAGCAGCCCTACTAGCGGGGGGGTCTCTGAGCAGTTCTTC.

This clonotype appeared a few times. CDR3 sequence: CSAGGEGEQYF. The CDR3 region has the DNA TGCAGTGCGGGAGGGGAAGGCGAGCAGTACTTC. The rearrangement uses TRBV20-1 and TRBJ2-7; 7 bases map to TRBD2. Trimming took 6 bases from V and 6 from J; bases not matched to a gene: 5. Per germline, CDR1 DFQATT and CDR2 SNEGSKA (reference sequence). The CDR3 is made up of 11 amino acids.

The rearrangement joins TRBV20-1 to TRBJ2-7, with a weak D call TRBD1 (6 bases). Per germline, CDR1 DFQATT and CDR2 SNEGSKA (reference sequence). The CDR3 spans 13 residues. V gave up 6 bases and J gave up 1 base, with 13 bases separating them. The CDR3 coding sequence is TGCAGTGCGCAAAGACAGGATTCCTACGAGCAGTACTTC. Translated: CSAQRQDSYEQYF.

The sample holds many counts of this clonotype. The chain employs TRBV20-1 and TRBJ2-5, with D possibly being TRBD1 (5 bases). The CDR3 spans 13 residues. Germline V lookup: CDR1 DFQATT, CDR2 SNEGSKA (reference sequence). Trimming shortened V by 5 bases and J by 4 bases, and 14 bases separated the two germline ends. CDR3 nucleotides: TGCAGTGCTTCCAGGGTTGTAGGAGAGACCCAGTACTTC. It encodes CSASRVVGETQYF.

This clonotype came up a few times. The chain joins TRBV11-2 to TRBJ2-1, with D hard to call. Germline V gene data show CDR1 as SGHAT and CDR2 as FQNNGV. CDR3 length equals 15 residues. Between the trimmed V and J ends, which lost 1 base and 8 bases, there was a span of 15 bases. The CDR3 sequence: CASSLALTGYDEQFF. CDR3 nucleotide sequence: TGTGCCAGCAGCTTAGCACTTACGGGTTACGATGAGCAGTTCTTC.

The chain employs TRBV12-3 or TRBV12-4 and TRBJ1-5; D is uncertain. Between the trimmed V and J ends, which lost 0 bases and 0 bases, there was a span of 6 bases. CDR3 length: 15 residues. The CDR3 loop is CASSLAGVSNQPQHF. The CDR3 DNA is TGTGCCAGCAGTTTAGCCGGGGTTAGCAATCAGCCCCAGCATTTT.

CDR3 protein: CASSQDLSSGGYNEQFF. The CDR3 nucleotides read TGTGCCAGCAGCCAAGATCTCTCTAGCGGGGGGTACAATGAGCAGTTCTTC. The V gene is TRBV4-2, the J gene TRBJ2-1; 11 nucleotides agree with TRBD2. Germline V gives CDR1 LGHNA, CDR2 YNFKEQ. Germline trimming cut 0 bases from V and 4 bases from J; bases unmatched to any gene: 5. The CDR3 spans 17 residues.

The sample holds many counts of this clonotype. J is TRBJ2-5 and V is TRBV7-2, with a weak D call TRBD2 (5 bases). The CDR3 is made up of 14 amino acids. From germline, CDR1 is SGHTA and CDR2 FQGNSA. Trimming removed 6 bases at V and 4 bases at J, with 15 bases between. For the CDR3, the DNA is TGTGCCAGCAGTCGAAACCCGGGGAGAGAGACCCAGTACTTC. It is translated as CASSRNPGRETQYF.

This chain links TRBV5-1 with TRBJ1-1; 9 bases agree with TRBD1. CDR1 is SGHRS and CDR2 is YFSETQ in the germline V gene. J lost 3 bases, V lost 0 bases, and 3 bases had no gene match. CDR3 length: 15 amino acids. CDR3 nucleotides: TGCGCCAGCAGCTTGGAGGGGACAGGGTACACTGAAGCTTTCTTT. This translates into CASSLEGTGYTEAFF.

On this clonotype: An end of the junction does not agree with germline; a read error may underlie this. V and J are TRBV20-1 and TRBJ2-5; 12 bases fit TRBD2. The CDR3 spans 16 residues. Per germline, CDR1 DFQATT and CDR2 SNEGSKA (reference sequence). The CDR3 DNA is TGCTGTGCTAGACCACCTAGCGGGGGGGCCCTGAAGACCCAGTACTTC. The encoded protein is CCARPPSGGALKTQYF.

The chain carries TRBV6-1 and TRBJ2-2; no firm D call. Trimming removed 7 bases from V and 1 base from J, with 10 bases in between. The CDR3 is 14 amino acids. CDR1 is MNHNS, CDR2 SASEGT, per germline. CDR3 nucleotide sequence: TGTGCCAGCACCGGCCTAAGGAACACCGGGGAGCTGTTTTTT. It codes for CASTGLRNTGELFF.

V gene TRBV10-3 combines with J gene TRBJ1-2; 9 bases align to TRBD1. The CDR3 has 19 amino acids. The V gene end was trimmed by 5 bases and the J gene end by 10 bases; junction bases not matched to a gene: 26. Germline V gene lookup returns CDR1 ENHRY and CDR2 SYGVKD. CDR3 sequence (DNA): TGTGCCATCAGTAGCTACCGGGACAGGGTAACGGGACCGTTAACCACCTACACCTTC. Protein product: CAISSYRDRVTGPLTTYTF.